This is a list of T cell receptor beta chains from one sample in a study of T cells in Graves' hyperthyroidism and ophthalmopathy. TCRdb fed the multiplex PCR reads into MiXCR, producing one record per CDR3 protein. The table records around 400,000 distinct CDR3 sequences, about 12% of them present only once. The sequencing sample was made of blood. These TCRs come from a woman aged 18-35 years with Graves' hyperthyroidism. CDR3s include the opening cysteine and the closing phenylalanine or tryptophan. Each record gives: D gene, clone size, V gene, J gene, CDR3 DNA, CDR3 protein. A D gene is named only where the DNA matches it firmly. Size is omitted from some rows. Given values are once, few, many or a class for expanded clones.

d_call: -
clone_size: many
v_call: TRBV10-3
j_call: TRBJ2-2
cdr3_nt: TGTGCCATCAGTGGGCCGACAGGACCTAACACCGGGGAGCTGTTTTTT
cdr3_aa: CAISGPTGPNTGELFF

d_call: -
clone_size: many
v_call: TRBV9
j_call: TRBJ1-4
cdr3_nt: TGTGCCAGCAGCGTAGCTCCGGGGGCGGGGGCCGAAAAACTGTTTTTT
cdr3_aa: CASSVAPGAGAEKLFF

d_call: TRBD1
clone_size: many
v_call: TRBV9
j_call: TRBJ2-1
cdr3_nt: TGTGCCAGTATGGGACAGGGGGGGGTTGAGCAGTTCTTC
cdr3_aa: CASMGQGGVEQFF

d_call: -
clone_size: many
v_call: TRBV19
j_call: TRBJ1-1
cdr3_nt: TGTGCCAGTAGTATAACACAGGTCGGCACTGAAGCTTTCTTT
cdr3_aa: CASSITQVGTEAFF

d_call: -
clone_size: -
v_call: TRBV6-1
j_call: TRBJ1-2
cdr3_nt: TGTGCCAGCAGTGAAAAGGATTTTGTAACAAGGACAGACTTTAACTATGGCTACACCTTC
cdr3_aa: CASSEKDFVTRTDFNYGYTF

d_call: TRBD2
clone_size: many
v_call: TRBV12-3/TRBV12-4
j_call: TRBJ2-5
cdr3_nt: TGTGCCAGCAGTTTAAGCGGGGGGTTCCAAGAGACCCAGTACTTC
cdr3_aa: CASSLSGGFQETQYF

d_call: -
clone_size: -
v_call: TRBV20-1
j_call: TRBJ2-7
cdr3_nt: TGCAGTGCTAGGACCACAGGCGGAGGGACGTCCTACGAGCAGTACTTC
cdr3_aa: CSARTTGGGTSYEQYF

d_call: TRBD1
clone_size: many
v_call: TRBV6-1
j_call: TRBJ1-1
cdr3_nt: TGTGCCAGCACTCTCAGGGGGCAAGGCACTGAAGCTTTCTTT
cdr3_aa: CASTLRGQGTEAFF

d_call: -
clone_size: many
v_call: TRBV6-1
j_call: TRBJ2-1
cdr3_nt: TGTGCCAGCAGCCGCTTGGCGCTGGACTCCTACAATGAGCAGTTCTTC
cdr3_aa: CASSRLALDSYNEQFF

d_call: -
clone_size: -
v_call: TRBV10-3
j_call: TRBJ2-1
cdr3_nt: TGTGCCATCAGTGTTAGGGGAATAGGGCCTGAGCAGTTCTTC
cdr3_aa: CAISVRGIGPEQFF

d_call: -
clone_size: many
v_call: TRBV9
j_call: TRBJ2-7
cdr3_nt: TGTGCCAGCAGCGCTACAGGGTTCACCGAGCAGTACTTC
cdr3_aa: CASSATGFTEQYF

d_call: TRBD1
clone_size: -
v_call: TRBV6-1
j_call: TRBJ1-1
cdr3_nt: TGTGCCAGCAGATCAAGACAGGGGGAGGCTGAAGCTTTCTTT
cdr3_aa: CASRSRQGEAEAFF

d_call: -
clone_size: -
v_call: TRBV9
j_call: TRBJ2-7
cdr3_nt: TGTGCCAGCAGCGCTCGACCGACCTCCTACGAGCAGTACTTC
cdr3_aa: CASSARPTSYEQYF

d_call: TRBD2
clone_size: many
v_call: TRBV20-1
j_call: TRBJ2-1
cdr3_nt: TGCAGTGCTAGAGATCCCCTCCTAGCGGGTCGAAACAATGAGCAGTTCTTC
cdr3_aa: CSARDPLLAGRNNEQFF

d_call: TRBD2
clone_size: many
v_call: TRBV29-1
j_call: TRBJ2-7
cdr3_nt: TGCAGCGCCCAACCGGGACTAGCGGGAGGTGAGCAGTACTTC
cdr3_aa: CSAQPGLAGGEQYF

d_call: -
clone_size: many
v_call: TRBV15
j_call: TRBJ2-7
cdr3_nt: TGTGCCACCAGCAGACAAGGGACTGGAGGGCAGTACTTC
cdr3_aa: CATSRQGTGGQYF

d_call: -
clone_size: many
v_call: TRBV19
j_call: TRBJ2-5
cdr3_nt: TGTGCCAGTAGTACAATCCGGGACACCAGGTACCAAGAGACCCAGTACTTC
cdr3_aa: CASSTIRDTRYQETQYF

d_call: TRBD1
clone_size: -
v_call: TRBV7-8
j_call: TRBJ1-5
cdr3_nt: TGTGCCAGCAGCTCCCACAGGGGGCAACCCCAGCATTTT
cdr3_aa: CASSSHRGQPQHF

d_call: -
clone_size: -
v_call: TRBV5-8
j_call: TRBJ2-3
cdr3_nt: TGTGCCAGCACCCTCATTAGGGGGGGCACAGATACGCAGTATTTT
cdr3_aa: CASTLIRGGTDTQYF

d_call: TRBD1
clone_size: -
v_call: TRBV10-3
j_call: TRBJ2-7
cdr3_nt: TGTGCCGCCACCGGGACAGGGTCTCTCGAGCAGTACTTC
cdr3_aa: CAATGTGSLEQYF

d_call: -
clone_size: many
v_call: TRBV7-9
j_call: TRBJ1-3
cdr3_nt: TGTGCCAGCAGCTCCCCCGACAGCTCTGGGAACACCATATATTTT
cdr3_aa: CASSSPDSSGNTIYF

d_call: -
clone_size: -
v_call: TRBV27
j_call: TRBJ2-1
cdr3_nt: TGTGCCAGCAGTTTCGGGTTGGGCTACAATGAGCAGTTCTTC
cdr3_aa: CASSFGLGYNEQFF

d_call: TRBD1
clone_size: many
v_call: TRBV20-1
j_call: TRBJ1-1
cdr3_nt: TGCAGTGCTGGCGAGGACAGGTACTACGTCGAAGCTTTCTTT
cdr3_aa: CSAGEDRYYVEAFF

d_call: TRBD2
clone_size: few
v_call: TRBV19
j_call: TRBJ2-3
cdr3_nt: TGTGCCAGTACGGGCGGGGGAAGCACAGATACGCAGTATTTT
cdr3_aa: CASTGGGSTDTQYF

d_call: TRBD2
clone_size: many
v_call: TRBV25-1
j_call: TRBJ2-5
cdr3_nt: TGTGCCAGCAGAACTCTCGGCGGGAGGGGTCCCCAAGAGACCCAGTACTTC
cdr3_aa: CASRTLGGRGPQETQYF

d_call: -
clone_size: many
v_call: TRBV27
j_call: TRBJ1-5
cdr3_nt: TGTGCCAGCAGTTTACTTGTCAATCAGCCCCAGCATTTT
cdr3_aa: CASSLLVNQPQHF

d_call: -
clone_size: many
v_call: TRBV3-1
j_call: TRBJ2-7
cdr3_nt: TGTGCCAGCAGCCAATTTAGCGGATCCTACGAGCAGTACTTC
cdr3_aa: CASSQFSGSYEQYF

d_call: -
clone_size: many
v_call: TRBV3-1
j_call: TRBJ1-1
cdr3_nt: TGTGCCAGCAGCCATGGAGGGGCGAACACTGAAGCTTTCTTT
cdr3_aa: CASSHGGANTEAFF

d_call: TRBD2
clone_size: many
v_call: TRBV20-1
j_call: TRBJ2-1
cdr3_nt: TGCAGTGCTAGACCGACTAGCAGCTCCTACAATGAGCAGTTCTTC
cdr3_aa: CSARPTSSSYNEQFF

d_call: -
clone_size: many
v_call: TRBV7-2
j_call: TRBJ2-1
cdr3_nt: TGTGCCAGCGAGGGCTCTCTCGCCAATGAGCAGTTCTTC
cdr3_aa: CASEGSLANEQFF

d_call: -
clone_size: many
v_call: TRBV28
j_call: TRBJ2-6
cdr3_nt: TGTGCCAGCAGTCTCCTAGGATCCCCCGTCTCAGACCTGACTTTC
cdr3_aa: CASSLLGSPVSDLTF

d_call: TRBD1
clone_size: many
v_call: TRBV7-9
j_call: TRBJ1-2
cdr3_nt: TGTGCCAGCAGCTTAAGCAGGGGGCACTATGGCTACACCTTC
cdr3_aa: CASSLSRGHYGYTF

d_call: -
clone_size: few
v_call: TRBV20-1
j_call: TRBJ1-6
cdr3_nt: TGCAGTGCTAGTCCCAGCTCCTATAATTCACCCCTCCACTTT
cdr3_aa: CSASPSSYNSPLHF

d_call: -
clone_size: many
v_call: TRBV19
j_call: TRBJ1-4
cdr3_nt: TGTGCCAGTAGTATCCCGGCAGGGGACGGTGAAAAACTGTTTTTT
cdr3_aa: CASSIPAGDGEKLFF

d_call: TRBD2
clone_size: many
v_call: TRBV12-3/TRBV12-4
j_call: TRBJ2-5
cdr3_nt: TGTGCCAGCAGTATACAGCGGGGAGAGACCCAGTACTTC
cdr3_aa: CASSIQRGETQYF

d_call: -
clone_size: many
v_call: TRBV7-2
j_call: TRBJ2-3
cdr3_nt: TGTGCCAGCAGCCCCTTTGGAGTCCAGGATACGCAGTATTTT
cdr3_aa: CASSPFGVQDTQYF

d_call: -
clone_size: -
v_call: TRBV6-2/TRBV6-3
j_call: TRBJ1-1
cdr3_nt: TGTGCCAGCAGTTACACAGACAGGATGGACACTGAAGCTTTCTTT
cdr3_aa: CASSYTDRMDTEAFF

d_call: -
clone_size: few
v_call: TRBV14
j_call: TRBJ2-5
cdr3_nt: TGTGCCAGCAGCCAAACCATTTGGGAGACCCAGTACTTC
cdr3_aa: CASSQTIWETQYF

d_call: TRBD1
clone_size: many
v_call: TRBV20-1
j_call: TRBJ2-5
cdr3_nt: TGCAGTGCTGCAAATCCGGGACAGTCGGTGGGGACCCAGTACTTC
cdr3_aa: CSAANPGQSVGTQYF

d_call: -
clone_size: many
v_call: TRBV30
j_call: TRBJ1-1
cdr3_nt: TGTGCCTGGAACAGGGATGACACTGAAGCTTTCTTT
cdr3_aa: CAWNRDDTEAFF

d_call: TRBD1
clone_size: -
v_call: TRBV19
j_call: TRBJ2-5
cdr3_nt: TGTGCCACTCGGGACAGGGGTGGGCTAGAGACCCAGTACTTC
cdr3_aa: CATRDRGGLETQYF

d_call: TRBD1
clone_size: few
v_call: TRBV11-2
j_call: TRBJ2-7
cdr3_nt: TGTGCCAGCAGCTCCCGCGGGACAGGGGGGACCGAGCAGTACTTC
cdr3_aa: CASSSRGTGGTEQYF

d_call: -
clone_size: -
v_call: TRBV4-3
j_call: TRBJ2-3
cdr3_nt: TGCGCCAGCAGCCATTCCAAGGACAGCACAGATACGCAGTATTTT
cdr3_aa: CASSHSKDSTDTQYF

d_call: -
clone_size: many
v_call: TRBV12-3/TRBV12-4
j_call: TRBJ1-3
cdr3_nt: TGTGCCAGCAGTTTAACGGATACTGGAAACACCATATATTTT
cdr3_aa: CASSLTDTGNTIYF

d_call: -
clone_size: many
v_call: TRBV5-5
j_call: TRBJ1-1
cdr3_nt: TGTGCCAGCAGCTTGGCCGGATCGAACACTGAAGCTTTCTTT
cdr3_aa: CASSLAGSNTEAFF

d_call: -
clone_size: -
v_call: TRBV2
j_call: TRBJ1-1
cdr3_nt: TGTGCCAGCAGTGAAAGTAGAGGGGACACTGAAGCTTTCTTT
cdr3_aa: CASSESRGDTEAFF

d_call: -
clone_size: few
v_call: TRBV6-2/TRBV6-3
j_call: TRBJ2-6
cdr3_nt: TGTGCCAGCACTATGACTGGGGCCAACGTCCTGACTTTC
cdr3_aa: CASTMTGANVLTF

d_call: TRBD2
clone_size: many
v_call: TRBV27
j_call: TRBJ2-7
cdr3_nt: TGTGCCAGCAGTTTGTTCGGGGGGGTCCGCCGCCAATACTACGAGCAGTACTTC
cdr3_aa: CASSLFGGVRRQYYEQYF